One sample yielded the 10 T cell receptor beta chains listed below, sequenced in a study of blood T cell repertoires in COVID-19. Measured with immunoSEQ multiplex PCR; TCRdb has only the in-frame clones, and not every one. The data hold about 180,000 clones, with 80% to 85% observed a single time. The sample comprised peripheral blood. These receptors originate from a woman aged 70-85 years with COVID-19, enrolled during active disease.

CDR3 coding DNA: TGTGCCACCAGCAGAGATAGACAGGAGAACTATGGCTACACCTTC. Its protein is CATSRDRQENYGYTF. This chain joins TRBV15 and TRBJ1-2; TRBD1 might be the D (6 bases). The CDR3 is 15 residues long. Germline V gene data show CDR1 as LNHNV and CDR2 as YYDKDF (reference sequence). Between the trimmed V and J ends, which lost 0 bases and 2 bases, there was a span of 10 bases.

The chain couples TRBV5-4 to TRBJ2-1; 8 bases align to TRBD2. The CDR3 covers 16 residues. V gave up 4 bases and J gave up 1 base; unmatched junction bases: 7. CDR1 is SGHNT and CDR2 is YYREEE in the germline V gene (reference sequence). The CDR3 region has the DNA TGTGCCAGCAGCCCCGGGGGGGGCTCGTCCTACAATGAGCAGTTCTTC. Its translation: CASSPGGGSSYNEQFF.

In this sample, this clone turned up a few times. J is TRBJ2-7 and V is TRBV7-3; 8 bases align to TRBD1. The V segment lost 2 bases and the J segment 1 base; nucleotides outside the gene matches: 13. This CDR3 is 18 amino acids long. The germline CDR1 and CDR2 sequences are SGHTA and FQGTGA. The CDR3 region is CASSLRDTRTGKSYEQYF. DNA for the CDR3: TGTGCCAGCAGCTTACGAGATACGAGGACAGGGAAATCCTACGAGCAGTACTTC.

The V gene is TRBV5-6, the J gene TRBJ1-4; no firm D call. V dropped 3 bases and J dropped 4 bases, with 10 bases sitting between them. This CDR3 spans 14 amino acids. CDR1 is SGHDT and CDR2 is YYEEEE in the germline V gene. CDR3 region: CASSSREINEKLFF. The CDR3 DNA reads TGTGCCAGCAGCTCTAGGGAGATTAATGAAAAACTGTTTTTT.

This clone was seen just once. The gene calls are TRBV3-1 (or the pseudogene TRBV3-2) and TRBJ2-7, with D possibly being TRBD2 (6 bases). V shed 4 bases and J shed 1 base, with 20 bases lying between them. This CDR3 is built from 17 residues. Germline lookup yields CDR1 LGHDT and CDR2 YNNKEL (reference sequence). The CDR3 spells CASSPLGTGRGSYEQYF. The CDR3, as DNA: TGTGCCAGCAGCCCCTTAGGCACCGGTCGGGGGTCCTACGAGCAGTACTTC.

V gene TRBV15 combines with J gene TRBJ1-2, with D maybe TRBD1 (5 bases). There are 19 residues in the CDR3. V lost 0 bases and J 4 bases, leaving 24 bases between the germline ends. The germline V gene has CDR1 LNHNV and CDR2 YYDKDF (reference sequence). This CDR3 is CATSRDQTPGGGRGYGYTF. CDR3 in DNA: TGTGCCACCAGCAGAGACCAAACACCTGGCGGAGGGAGGGGCTATGGCTACACCTTC.

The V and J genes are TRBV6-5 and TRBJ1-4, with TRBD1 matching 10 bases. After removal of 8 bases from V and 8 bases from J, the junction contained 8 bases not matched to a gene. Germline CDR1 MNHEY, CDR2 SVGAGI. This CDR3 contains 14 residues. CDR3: CASGRQGASEKLFF. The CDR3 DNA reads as TGTGCCAGCGGGAGACAGGGGGCAAGCGAAAAACTGTTTTTT.

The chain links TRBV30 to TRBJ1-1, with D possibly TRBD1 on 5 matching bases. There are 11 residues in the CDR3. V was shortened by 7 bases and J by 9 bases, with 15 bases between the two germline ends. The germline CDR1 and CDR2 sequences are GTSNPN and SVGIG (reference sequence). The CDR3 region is CASQDRGQAFF. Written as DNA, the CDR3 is TGTGCCTCACAGGATAGGGGCCAAGCTTTCTTT. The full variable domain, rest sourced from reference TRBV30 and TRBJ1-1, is SQTIHQWPATLVQPVGSPLSLECTVEGTSNPNLYWYRQAAGRGLQLLFYSVGIGQISSEVPQNLSASRPQDRQFILSSKKLLLSDSGFYLCASQDRGQAFFGQGTRLTVV.

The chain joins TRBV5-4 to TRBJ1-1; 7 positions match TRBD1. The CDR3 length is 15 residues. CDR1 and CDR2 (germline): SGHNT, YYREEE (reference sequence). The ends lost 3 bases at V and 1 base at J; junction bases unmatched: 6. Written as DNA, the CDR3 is TGTGCCAGCAGCTCGCTAAGGACAGGGAACACTGAAGCTTTCTTT. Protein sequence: CASSSLRTGNTEAFF.

The CDR3 sequence is CASSSRDSYGYTF. CDR3 bases: TGCGCCAGCAGCTCCCGGGACAGCTATGGCTACACCTTC. The V call is TRBV5-1, the J call TRBJ1-2, with 7 nucleotides matching TRBD1. CDR3 length equals 13 residues. Germline lookup yields CDR1 SGHRS and CDR2 YFSETQ. The trim removed 3 bases at V and 4 bases at J, leaving 3 bases unmatched.